One sample yielded the 24 T cell receptor beta chains listed below, sequenced in a study of MAIT cells during Salmonella Paratyphi A infection. Time point specified: mid-infection, around enteric fever diagnosis. MAIT cells were sorted by flow cytometry as Valpha7.2+ CD161+ T cells. A single record per CDR3 protein comes from TCRdb applying MiXCR to the 5' RACE reads. The table has 800 to 1,000 distinct CDR3 sequences, about 22% seen once. Study findings and constraints: Infection appeared not to change oligoclonal MAIT cell TRBV usage, which favoured TRBV20 and TRBV6.

No antigen has been assigned to these receptors. The sample consisted of MAIT cells from blood, taken at the middle sampling point of the challenge study. These TCRs come from a person aged 18-69 years who was deliberately infected with Salmonella Paratyphi A in a paratyphoid fever challenge study.

Points on this clonotype: This could be a read error, since a much larger clone is one nucleotide away. The chain combines TRBV6-4 with TRBJ2-2, with D possibly matching TRBD1 (6 bases). CDR1 MRHNA and CDR2 SNTAGT come from the germline V gene. The CDR3 runs 16 residues. The chain's CDR3 is CVSSDNPGQNTGELFF. In nucleotides, the CDR3 is TGTGTCAGCAGTGACAACCCGGGACAAAACACCGGGGAGCTGTTTTTT.

In its sample, this clonotype is medium-sized. CDR3 nucleotides: TGCGCCAGCAGCCAAGATTCTAGCGGGACTGGGGCCAACGTCCTGACTTTC. Protein product: CASSQDSSGTGANVLTF. The J gene is TRBJ2-6, the V gene TRBV4-3, with TRBD2 matching 9 bases. Germline V lookup: CDR1 LGHNA, CDR2 YSLEER. The CDR3 contains 17 residues. The ends lost 0 bases at V and 2 bases at J; junction bases unmatched: 2.

This clonotype rates as medium-sized. The chain links TRBV20-1 to TRBJ2-1; TRBD2 matches at 13 bases. The CDR3 totals 13 residues. J gave up 7 bases and V 3 bases, and 0 bases lay outside the gene matches. CDR1 and CDR2 (germline): DFQATT, SNEGSKA (reference sequence). In nucleotides, the CDR3 is TGCAGTGCTAGGGGACTAGCGGGGAATGAGCAGTTCTTC. It codes for CSARGLAGNEQFF.

The V gene is TRBV3-1, the J gene TRBJ2-7; 8 bases line up with TRBD2. V trimming: 0 bases; J trimming: 4 bases; junction bases outside the gene matches: 8. The CDR3 sequence is 16 residues long. The V gene's germline CDR1 is LGHDT and CDR2 YNNKEL (reference sequence). The CDR3 loop reads CASSQEDWLAGYEQYF. The CDR3 nucleotides read TGTGCCAGCAGCCAAGAGGATTGGCTAGCGGGTTACGAGCAGTACTTC.

This clonotype was detected only once. The conserved phenylalanine or tryptophan is not found at the CDR3 terminus, so this likely reflects a read error. Because the CDR3's place on the DNA is in doubt, the DNA is left out and the CDR3 is given as listed by TCRdb. The V and J genes are TRBV6-4 and TRBJ1-1; TRBD1, as called in the table, went unchecked against the DNA. Inclusive of both ends, the CDR3 amounts to 14 amino acids. CDR1 and CDR2 (germline): MRHNA, SNTAGT. CDR3 loop: CASSPGGERTEAFG.

Judged by abundance, this clonotype is medium-sized. The chain employs TRBV20-1 and TRBJ2-1, with TRBD2 matching 11 bases. Trimming cost V 6 bases and J 0 bases; bases outside gene matches: 4. The CDR3 loop spans 15 amino acids. CDR1 is DFQATT and CDR2 is SNEGSKA in the germline V gene (reference sequence). CDR3 coding DNA: TGCAGTGCCGATAGCGGGAGGGGCTCCTACAATGAGCAGTTCTTC. Amino acids: CSADSGRGSYNEQFF.

The rearrangement joins TRBV6-2 or TRBV6-3 to TRBJ2-5; tentatively, D is TRBD2 (5 bases). Germline loops: CDR1 MNHEY, CDR2 SVGEGT. The CDR3 spans 14 residues. V lost 7 bases to trimming and J lost 2 bases, with 14 bases between them. The CDR3 loop reads CASNLLGPQETQYF. CDR3 sequence (DNA): TGTGCCAGCAATCTACTAGGTCCTCAAGAGACCCAGTACTTC.

By share, this clonotype ranks as large. V is TRBV7-2 and J is TRBJ2-3; weak D call: TRBD1 (6 bases). Between the trimmed V and J ends, which lost 3 bases and 2 bases, there was a span of 9 bases. Germline values: CDR1 SGHTA, CDR2 FQGNSA. The CDR3 has 14 residues. The CDR3 DNA follows: TGTGCCAGCAGCTTCGACAGGCTCACAGATACGCAGTATTTT. Its translation is CASSFDRLTDTQYF. The full variable domain, rest sourced from reference TRBV7-2 and TRBJ2-3, is GAGVSQSPSNKVTEKGKDVELRCDPISGHTALYWYRQSLGQGLEFLIYFQGNSAPDKSGLPSDRFSAERTGGSVSTLTIQRTQQEDSAVYLCASSFDRLTDTQYFGPGTRLTVL.

A few counts support this clonotype. Written as DNA, the CDR3 is TGCAGTGCTAGACTAGCGGACAATGAGCAGTTCTTC. Protein sequence: CSARLADNEQFF. The chain combines TRBV20-1 with TRBJ2-1; 7 nucleotides align to TRBD2. Per the germline V gene, CDR1 is DFQATT and CDR2 is SNEGSKA (reference sequence). V shed 2 bases and J 5 bases; nucleotides not matched to a gene: 0. The CDR3 has 12 residues.

The V gene is TRBV6-2 or TRBV6-3, the J gene TRBJ2-3; possible D gene TRBD2, 7 bases. The CDR3 sequence is 15 residues long. The germline gives CDR1 MNHEY, CDR2 SVGEGT. Trimming left V 6 bases short and J 4 bases short, with 17 bases between. CDR3 protein: CASSRGGGDADTQYF. In DNA form, the CDR3 reads TGTGCCAGCAGCAGAGGGGGGGGCGACGCAGATACGCAGTATTTT.

By frequency in the sample, this clonotype is medium-sized. The chain couples TRBV30 to TRBJ2-2; 9 bases line up with TRBD2. The CDR3 is 15 amino acids. Germline V gives CDR1 GTSNPN, CDR2 SVGIG (reference sequence). Trimming at V came to 3 bases and at J to 3 bases, leaving 5 bases not matched to a gene. This chain's CDR3 is CAWRGSGGDTGELFF. The DNA for the CDR3 is TGTGCCTGGAGAGGTAGCGGGGGAGACACCGGGGAGCTGTTTTTT.

This clonotype is labeled as medium-sized (0.01 to 0.1%). The V and J genes are TRBV10-3 and TRBJ2-2, with D tentatively TRBD1 (5 bases). Germline V gene data show CDR1 as ENHRY and CDR2 as SYGVKD. The V gene lost 6 bases and the J gene lost 3 bases, with 11 bases spanning the gap. This CDR3 contains 14 residues. Here the CDR3 reads CAIRGRGDTGELFF. In DNA form, the CDR3 reads TGTGCCATCAGAGGAAGGGGCGACACCGGGGAGCTGTTTTTT.

This chain links TRBV6-2 or TRBV6-3 with TRBJ1-5; possible D gene TRBD1, 5 bases. The V gene's germline CDR1 is MNHEY and CDR2 SVGEGT. The CDR3 has 14 residues. V lost 6 bases and J 4 bases, leaving 13 bases between the germline ends. The CDR3 DNA reads as TGTGCCAGCAGCCTGGGACCCGAGAATCAGCCCCAGCATTTT. Its translation is CASSLGPENQPQHF.

By share, this clonotype counts as large. The V and J genes are TRBV2 and TRBJ1-4; D call uncertain. V was cut by 7 bases and J by 0 bases, with 12 bases left in between. CDR3 length equals 15 residues. Germline V lookup: CDR1 SNHLY, CDR2 FYNNEI. CDR3 amino acids: CASKSGSTTNEKLFF. CDR3 bases: TGTGCCAGCAAATCGGGATCCACAACTAATGAAAAACTGTTTTTT.

The chain uses TRBV6-4 and TRBJ2-3; 8 nucleotides line up with TRBD1. This CDR3 is 15 amino acids long. The trim removed 3 bases at V and 2 bases at J, leaving 4 bases unmatched. Germline V CDR1 and CDR2: MRHNA, SNTAGT. The CDR3 nucleotides read TGTGCCAGCAGTGAGGGCAGGGGGCACACAGATACGCAGTATTTT. This codes for CASSEGRGHTDTQYF.

V is TRBV19 and J is TRBJ2-7, with 11 bases fitting TRBD1. The CDR3 covers 16 residues. Germline V gives CDR1 LNHDA, CDR2 SQIVND (reference sequence). V lost 1 base to trimming and J lost 6 bases; unmatched junction nucleotides: 8. Written as DNA, the CDR3 is TGTGCCAGTAGTATAGCGTCGGACAGGGGGCTTGGCGAGCAGTACTTC. This codes for CASSIASDRGLGEQYF.

The V call is TRBV5-1, the J call TRBJ2-3; 9 bases agree with TRBD2. The CDR3 loop spans 15 amino acids. The J segment lost 6 bases and the V segment lost 2 bases, leaving 7 bases of the junction unmatched. Germline CDR1 and CDR2: SGHRS and YFSETQ. CDR3 region: CASSFRGGAGDTQYF. CDR3 coding DNA: TGCGCCAGCAGCTTCCGCGGGGGGGCCGGGGATACGCAGTATTTT.

This chain joins TRBV6-4 and TRBJ2-2, with 10 bases that match TRBD2. V was clipped by 3 bases and J by 6 bases; unmatched bases: 1. Germline V gene data show CDR1 as MRHNA and CDR2 as SNTAGT. The CDR3 has 14 amino acids. In nucleotides, the CDR3 is TGTGCCAGCAGTGAAGCGGGGGGGCCCGGGGAGCTGTTTTTT. Translated, it gives CASSEAGGPGELFF.

The CDR3 sequence is CASSPSVAYEQYF. CDR3 coding DNA: TGCGCCAGCAGCCCATCCGTGGCCTACGAGCAGTACTTC. The chain employs TRBV4-1 and TRBJ2-7; D is unclear. CDR3 length: 13 residues. Germline V lookup: CDR1 MGHRA, CDR2 YSYEKL. V was trimmed by 4 bases and J by 2 bases, leaving 9 bases between them.

In this sample, this clonotype turned up a few times. The CDR3 here is CASSVETGGSYEQYF. CDR3 sequence (DNA): TGTGCCAGCAGTGTAGAGACAGGGGGCTCCTACGAGCAGTACTTC. The V gene is TRBV6-1, the J gene TRBJ2-7, with TRBD1 identical over 9 bases. Trimming cost V 4 bases and J 0 bases; bases outside gene matches: 4. Germline V CDR1 and CDR2: MNHNS, SASEGT. The CDR3 loop spans 15 amino acids.

This clonotype is medium-sized. The rearrangement uses TRBV10-2 and TRBJ2-1, with no clear D. The CDR3 has 13 residues. Trimming removed 0 bases from V and 4 bases from J, with 4 bases in between. CDR1 and CDR2 (germline): WSHSY, SAAADI. This CDR3 is CASSESEYNEQFF. In DNA, the CDR3 is TGCGCCAGCAGTGAGTCAGAGTACAATGAGCAGTTCTTC.

The chain has TRBV20-1 and TRBJ1-5; D unresolved. This CDR3 has 13 amino acids. Looked up from germline, CDR1 is DFQATT and CDR2 is SNEGSKA (reference sequence). V was shortened by 0 bases and J by 4 bases, with 7 bases between the two germline ends. The CDR3 region has the DNA TGCAGTGCTAGAGACACAGAGAATCAGCCCCAGCATTTT. It codes for CSARDTENQPQHF.

This clonotype is categorized as medium-sized (0.01 to 0.1%). The chain couples TRBV6-4 to TRBJ2-3; 12 nucleotides match TRBD2. The CDR3 is 15 amino acids. Germline V gene data show CDR1 as MRHNA and CDR2 as SNTAGT. Losses at the gene ends were 4 bases for V and 1 base for J; bases not matched to a gene: 0. The chain's CDR3 is CASSGTSGGTDTQYF. CDR3 coding DNA: TGTGCCAGCAGTGGGACTAGCGGGGGCACAGATACGCAGTATTTT.

With regard to this clonotype: The junction differs from germline at one of its ends, possibly a read error. This rearrangement joins TRBV12-3 or TRBV12-4 to TRBJ2-2; tentatively, D is TRBD1 or TRBD2 (5 bases each). This CDR3 has 20 residues. The CDR3 region has the DNA TGTGCCAGCAGTTTAATCTGGGGGAAGGGAGCCAATACGAACACCGTGGAGCTGTTTTTT. Its translation: CASSLIWGKGANTNTVELFF.